This T cell receptor beta chain was documented in a study of T cell responses to AZD1222 COVID-19 vaccine. Trimming stripped 6 bases from V and 6 bases from J, with 14 bases between. This CDR3 has 13 amino acids. CDR1 and CDR2 from the germline V gene are MNHEY and SVGAGI. Here immunoSEQ multiplex PCR was the method, and the copy in TCRdb shows in-frame clones only, minus some. This repertoire shows approximately 100,000 clones, about 90% found once; its top ten account for 6.5% to 9.5%. Study conclusions and caveats: Females made up more of the donors, who were largely white British, and clonal diversity may have come out too low. Only after the peak T cell response were repertoires sampled.

Details on this clone: Its antigen is unidentified.

The chain employs TRBV6-5 and TRBJ1-1; D unclear. The sample in question was peripheral blood, obtained on day 0 of AZD1222 vaccination. This receptor was obtained from an adult in good health. The CDR3 region has the DNA TGTGCCAGCAGGGACCCCGACTTCGCTGAAGCTTTCTTT. It yields the protein CASRDPDFAEAFF.